Below, one TCR beta chain is given with its context. The data were taken from a study of shared T cell receptors in the human thymus. Sequencing used immunoSEQ multiplex PCR; TCRdb keeps in-frame clones, though not all of them. The sample records 720,000 or so clones, 80% to 90% being singletons. Germline V gene lookup returns CDR1 MGHRA and CDR2 YSYEKL. The CDR3 consists of 14 residues. Trimming shortened V by 7 bases and J by 5 bases, and 15 bases separated the two germline ends. This same sample was also taken into another study, of human thymus T cells. That paper states: Donation was from healthy Finnish infants who were having corrective surgery that addressed congenital heart defects.

The TCR was taken from a girl under two years old with a congenital heart defect. Sequenced material: thymocytes. The chain is built from TRBV4-1 and TRBJ2-1; D remains ambiguous. The CDR3 is CASTEVGKDNEQFF. The CDR3 DNA sequence: TGCGCCAGCACTGAGGTGGGTAAAGACAATGAGCAGTTCTTC.